This T cell receptor (beta chain) came from a study of post-analysis software for immune sequencing data. Broader study findings: Patients showed TRBV5-6, TRBV5-1 and TRBV20-1 among 4 or 5 TRBV segments more frequent than in controls.

The authors incorporated unique molecular identifiers into the TCR beta cDNA libraries. TCRdb recomputed calls from the PCR reads with MiXCR, one row per CDR3 protein. This sample yields more than 500,000 distinct CDR3 sequences, of which 34% are seen a single time; about 5.6% belongs to the top ten. V gave up 3 bases and J gave up 0 bases, with 14 bases separating them. The CDR3 extends over 16 amino acids. This clonotype showed up just a few times. Antigen specificity is unknown. The V and J genes are TRBV12-3 or TRBV12-4 and TRBJ2-5, with D uncertain. The sample consisted of blood. This TCR derives from a girl under 18 with multiple sclerosis. This CDR3 is CASSFATGRNQETQYF. DNA for the CDR3: TGTGCCAGCAGTTTTGCCACCGGCCGGAACCAAGAGACCCAGTACTTC.